This record covers a single T cell receptor beta chain. The antigen remains undetermined. This CDR3 is missing its conserved last phenylalanine or tryptophan, likely due to a read error. Data came from immunoSEQ multiplex PCR; TCRdb stores just in-frame clones and leaves some out. This repertoire shows under 85,000 clones, around 90% found once; its top ten account for around 0.45%. V was trimmed by 5 bases and J by 10 bases, leaving 15 bases between them. Germline V gives CDR1 MNHNY, CDR2 SVGAGI (reference sequence). This CDR3 spans 14 amino acids. These data belong to a study of OX40 agonist ivuxolimab in advanced cancers. Study summary: Partial responses, seen in three patients, involved one hepatocellular carcinoma and two cutaneous melanomas.

Study-level findings and limits: With doses of 0.1 to 3.0 mg/kg, CD4+ and CD8+ blood T cells had undergone clonal expansion by week 6. Expanded clones were, on average, more numerous among CD8+ T cells than CD4+.

This specimen consisted of CD4+ or CD8+ T cells sorted from blood, obtained in a trial of the OX40 agonist ivuxolimab. The V gene is TRBV6-6, the J gene TRBJ1-6; a possible D gene is TRBD1 (5 bases). The sequence was collected from an adult with an advanced solid tumor such as melanoma, head and neck, liver or kidney cancer. The CDR3 loop is CASSTNPTESPLHL. The CDR3 DNA follows: TGTGCCAGCAGTACGAACCCGACAGAATCACCCCTCCACCTT.